This entry features one T cell receptor beta chain sequence. Antigen: not known. This entry is derived from a study of cytomegalovirus exposure and HLA in healthy donors. Repertoires were generated with immunoSEQ multiplex PCR, while TCRdb's copy carries only in-frame clones and drops some. The table lists hundreds of thousands of clones, approximately 87% of them singletons, with about 3% in the top ten. Findings and limits, study-wide: The tendency of first-cohort TCR clusters to co-occur in the 90 to 150 validation repertoires was the finding of a later analysis.

The sequenced material came from PBMCs. The source is a man younger than 30 in good health and CMV-seronegative.

The CDR3 region is CASSIGQLYEQYF. CDR3 sequence (DNA): TGTGCCAGCAGCATAGGACAGCTCTACGAGCAGTACTTC. The chain joins TRBV5-6 to TRBJ2-7; D may be TRBD1 (6 bases). With 4 bases removed from V and 3 bases from J, the gap between germline ends came to 11 bases. CDR1 SGHDT and CDR2 YYEEEE come from the germline V gene. CDR3 length equals 13 residues.